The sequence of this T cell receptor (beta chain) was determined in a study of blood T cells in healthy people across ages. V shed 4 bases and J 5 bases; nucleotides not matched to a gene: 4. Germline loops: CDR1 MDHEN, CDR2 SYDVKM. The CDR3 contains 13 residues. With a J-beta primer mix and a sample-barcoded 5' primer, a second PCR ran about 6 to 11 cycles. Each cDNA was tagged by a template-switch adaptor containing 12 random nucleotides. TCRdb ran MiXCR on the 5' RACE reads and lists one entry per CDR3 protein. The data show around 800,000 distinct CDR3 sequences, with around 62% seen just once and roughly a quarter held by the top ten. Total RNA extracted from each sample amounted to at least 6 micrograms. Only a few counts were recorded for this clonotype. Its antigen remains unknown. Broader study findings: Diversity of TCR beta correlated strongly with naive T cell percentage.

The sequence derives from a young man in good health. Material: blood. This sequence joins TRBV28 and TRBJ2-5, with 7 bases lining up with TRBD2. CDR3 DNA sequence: TGTGCCAGCAGTTGGGACGGGAGGGAGACCCAGTACTTC. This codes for CASSWDGRETQYF.